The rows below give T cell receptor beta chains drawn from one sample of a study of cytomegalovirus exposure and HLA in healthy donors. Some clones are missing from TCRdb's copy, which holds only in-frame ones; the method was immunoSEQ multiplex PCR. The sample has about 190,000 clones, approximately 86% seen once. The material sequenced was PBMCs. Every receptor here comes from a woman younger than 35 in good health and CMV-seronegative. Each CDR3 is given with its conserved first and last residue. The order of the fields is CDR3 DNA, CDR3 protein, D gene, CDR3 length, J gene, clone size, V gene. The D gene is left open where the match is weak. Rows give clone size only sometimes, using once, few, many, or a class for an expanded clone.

cdr3_nt: TGTGCCAGCAGTGAACTTGGCGGGGCAATTCAAGAGACCCAGTACTTC; cdr3_aa: CASSELGGAIQETQYF; d_call: .; cdr3_length: 16; j_call: TRBJ2-5; clone_size: .; v_call: TRBV6-1
cdr3_nt: TGTGCCAGCAGCTTAAACAGGGGTACAAACACCGGGGAGCTGTTTTTT; cdr3_aa: CASSLNRGTNTGELFF; d_call: TRBD1; cdr3_length: 16; j_call: TRBJ2-2; clone_size: .; v_call: TRBV5-4
cdr3_nt: TGTGCCAGCAGTGACGACCCCCAGGGGTCCTACTCCTACAATGAGCAGTTCTTC; cdr3_aa: CASSDDPQGSYSYNEQFF; d_call: .; cdr3_length: 18; j_call: TRBJ2-1; clone_size: .; v_call: TRBV6-1
cdr3_nt: TGTGCCAGCAGTGAAAGTTGGATAGCGACAGATACGCAGTATTTT; cdr3_aa: CASSESWIATDTQYF; d_call: .; cdr3_length: 15; j_call: TRBJ2-3; clone_size: .; v_call: TRBV2
cdr3_nt: TGCGCCAGCAGCAAGCGCGGGATCAGCACAGATACGCAGTATTTT; cdr3_aa: CASSKRGISTDTQYF; d_call: .; cdr3_length: 15; j_call: TRBJ2-3; clone_size: .; v_call: TRBV4-3
cdr3_nt: TGTGCTAGTGCCCGGTGGGGGCCTGAAGCTTTCTTT; cdr3_aa: CASARWGPEAFF; d_call: .; cdr3_length: 12; j_call: TRBJ1-1; clone_size: .; v_call: TRBV12-5
cdr3_nt: TGTGCCAGCTCACCACCGAGGGGGCTTAACACCGGGGAGCTGTTTTTT; cdr3_aa: CASSPPRGLNTGELFF; d_call: TRBD1; cdr3_length: 16; j_call: TRBJ2-2; clone_size: .; v_call: TRBV18
cdr3_nt: TGTGCCAGCAGTTTAGGCGGGGTGCGGTACAATGAGCAGTTCTTC; cdr3_aa: CASSLGGVRYNEQFF; d_call: .; cdr3_length: 15; j_call: TRBJ2-1; clone_size: .; v_call: TRBV28
cdr3_nt: TGTGCCAGCAGCGCGACTAGCGGCTCCTACGAGCAGTACTTC; cdr3_aa: CASSATSGSYEQYF; d_call: TRBD2; cdr3_length: 14; j_call: TRBJ2-7; clone_size: .; v_call: TRBV11-2
cdr3_nt: TGTGCCAGCAGCCAAACAGGGCTGAACACTGAAGCTTTCTTT; cdr3_aa: CASSQTGLNTEAFF; d_call: .; cdr3_length: 14; j_call: TRBJ1-1; clone_size: once; v_call: TRBV7-2
cdr3_nt: TGTGCCATCAGTGCAGGGACTAGCGGGAGGACTGATACGCAGTATTTT; cdr3_aa: CAISAGTSGRTDTQYF; d_call: TRBD2; cdr3_length: 16; j_call: TRBJ2-3; clone_size: .; v_call: TRBV10-3
cdr3_nt: TGTGCCTGGAGGCCCCCGGGGGGCGCAGCCTATGGCTACACCTTC; cdr3_aa: CAWRPPGGAAYGYTF; d_call: .; cdr3_length: 15; j_call: TRBJ1-2; clone_size: .; v_call: TRBV30
cdr3_nt: TGTGCCTGGAGTTTAGGGGGATTAGGAGCCAAAAACATTCAGTACTTC; cdr3_aa: CAWSLGGLGAKNIQYF; d_call: .; cdr3_length: 16; j_call: TRBJ2-4; clone_size: .; v_call: TRBV30
cdr3_nt: TGTGCCAGCAGCCCAGGGGCGGGGGAAACTAATGAAAAACTGTTTTTT; cdr3_aa: CASSPGAGETNEKLFF; d_call: .; cdr3_length: 16; j_call: TRBJ1-4; clone_size: .; v_call: TRBV13
cdr3_nt: TGTGCCAGCAGTGAAACGGGGTATAGCAATCAGCCCCAGCATTTT; cdr3_aa: CASSETGYSNQPQHF; d_call: .; cdr3_length: 15; j_call: TRBJ1-5; clone_size: few; v_call: TRBV2
cdr3_nt: TGTGCCAGCTCACCAGGTAGGAGTCCACTCTACGAGCAGTACTTC; cdr3_aa: CASSPGRSPLYEQYF; d_call: .; cdr3_length: 15; j_call: TRBJ2-7; clone_size: .; v_call: TRBV18